This T cell receptor (beta chain) is drawn from a study of regulatory T cells in long-lasting Graves disease. About the research overall: The term persistent Graves' disease signified upward of 5 years on antithyroid drugs with positive TSH receptor antibodies.

Time point defined: persistent/refractory GD, antithyroid drugs over 5 years with positive TRAb. With RNA extracted from PBMCs as input, the TCR library was made. Staff drew about 8.2 milliliters of peripheral blood into EDTA tubes. Trimming shortened V by 6 bases and J by 1 base, and 13 bases separated the two germline ends. Germline CDR1 reads DFQATT; CDR2 reads SNEGSKA (reference sequence). The CDR3 contains 13 residues. Combining iRepertoire HTBI primers with Arm-PCR of CDR3 regions, the authors built TCR beta libraries. As handled by the study authors: Identification yielded approximately 60 TRBV and approximately 13 TRBJ segments across samples. TCRdb analysed the multiplex PCR reads with MiXCR anew, one entry per CDR3 protein. In this record, the V and J calls reflect TCRdb's handling and not the investigators' own analysis. The repertoire has about 290,000 distinct CDR3 sequences, 20% to 25% of them found once; the top ten carry roughly 56%.

The chain uses TRBV20-1 and TRBJ2-7; weak D call: TRBD2 (6 bases). The sample here was peripheral blood mononuclear cells (PBMCs), taken when the disease was refractory, from a patient treated with antithyroid drugs. The receptor was isolated from a female donor with Graves disease. CDR3 bases: TGCAGTGCAACACAGGCGGGGTCCTACGAGCAGTACTTC. It specifies CSATQAGSYEQYF.